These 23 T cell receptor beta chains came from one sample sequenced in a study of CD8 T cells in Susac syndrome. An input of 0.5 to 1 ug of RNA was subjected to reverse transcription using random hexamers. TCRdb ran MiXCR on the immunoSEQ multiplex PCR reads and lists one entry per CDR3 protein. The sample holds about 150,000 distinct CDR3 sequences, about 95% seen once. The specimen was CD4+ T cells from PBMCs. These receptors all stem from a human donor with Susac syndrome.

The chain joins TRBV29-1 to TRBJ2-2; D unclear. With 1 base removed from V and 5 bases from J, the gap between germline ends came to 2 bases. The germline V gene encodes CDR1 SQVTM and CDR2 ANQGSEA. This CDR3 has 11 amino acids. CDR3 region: CSVEATGELFF. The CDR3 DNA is TGCAGCGTTGAAGCGACCGGGGAGCTGTTTTTT.

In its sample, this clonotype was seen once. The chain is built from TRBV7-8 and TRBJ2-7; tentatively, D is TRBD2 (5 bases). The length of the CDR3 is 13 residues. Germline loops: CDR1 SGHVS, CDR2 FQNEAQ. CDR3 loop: CASAISVSYEQYF. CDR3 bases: TGTGCGAGCGCGATTAGCGTTTCCTACGAGCAGTACTTC.

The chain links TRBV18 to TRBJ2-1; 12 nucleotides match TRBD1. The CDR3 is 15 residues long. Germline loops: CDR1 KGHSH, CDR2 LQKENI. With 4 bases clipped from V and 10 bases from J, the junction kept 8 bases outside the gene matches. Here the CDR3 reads CASSRGDRGLMEQFF. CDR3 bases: TGTGCCAGCTCACGGGGGGACAGGGGGCTGATGGAGCAGTTCTTC.

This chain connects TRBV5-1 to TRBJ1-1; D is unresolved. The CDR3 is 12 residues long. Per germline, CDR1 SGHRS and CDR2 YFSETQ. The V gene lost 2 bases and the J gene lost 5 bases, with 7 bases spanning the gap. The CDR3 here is CASSFGETEAFF. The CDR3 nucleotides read TGCGCCAGCAGCTTCGGGGAGACTGAAGCTTTCTTT.

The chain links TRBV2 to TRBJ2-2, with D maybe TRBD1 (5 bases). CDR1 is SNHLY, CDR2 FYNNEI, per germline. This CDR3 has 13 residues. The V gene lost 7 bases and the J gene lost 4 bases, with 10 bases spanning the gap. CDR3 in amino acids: CASTRQSTGELFF. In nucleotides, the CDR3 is TGTGCCAGCACTAGACAGTCCACCGGGGAGCTGTTTTTT.

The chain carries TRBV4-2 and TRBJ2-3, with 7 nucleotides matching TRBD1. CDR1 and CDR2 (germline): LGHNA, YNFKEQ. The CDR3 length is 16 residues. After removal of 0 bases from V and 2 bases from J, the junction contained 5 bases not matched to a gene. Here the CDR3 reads CASSQDPGGNTDTQYF. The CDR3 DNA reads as TGTGCCAGCAGCCAAGATCCAGGGGGTAACACAGATACGCAGTATTTT.

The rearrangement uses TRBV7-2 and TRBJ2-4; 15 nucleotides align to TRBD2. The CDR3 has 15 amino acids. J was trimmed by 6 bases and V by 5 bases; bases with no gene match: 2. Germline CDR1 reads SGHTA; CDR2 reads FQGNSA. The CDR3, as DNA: TGTGCCAGCAGCCGGGGACTAGCGGGGGGAAACATTCAGTACTTC. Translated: CASSRGLAGGNIQYF.

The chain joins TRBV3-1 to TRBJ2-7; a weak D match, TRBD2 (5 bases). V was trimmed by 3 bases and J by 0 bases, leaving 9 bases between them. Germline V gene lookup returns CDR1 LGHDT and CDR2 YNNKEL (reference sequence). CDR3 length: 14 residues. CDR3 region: CASSQGGGSYEQYF. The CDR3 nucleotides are TGTGCCAGCAGCCAGGGCGGAGGCTCCTACGAGCAGTACTTC.

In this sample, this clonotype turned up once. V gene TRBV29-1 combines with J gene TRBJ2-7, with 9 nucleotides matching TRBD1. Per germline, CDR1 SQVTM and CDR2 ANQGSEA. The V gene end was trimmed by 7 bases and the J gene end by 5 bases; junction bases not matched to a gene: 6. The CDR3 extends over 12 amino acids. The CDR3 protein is CSAWDRVNEQYF. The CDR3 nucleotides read TGCAGCGCGTGGGACAGGGTGAACGAGCAGTACTTC.

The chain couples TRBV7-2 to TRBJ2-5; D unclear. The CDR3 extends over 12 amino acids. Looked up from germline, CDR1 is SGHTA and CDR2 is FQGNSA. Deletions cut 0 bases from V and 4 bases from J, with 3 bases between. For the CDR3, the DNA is TGTGCCAGCAGCTTAGCGCGAGAGACCCAGTACTTC. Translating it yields CASSLARETQYF.

The CDR3, as DNA: TGTGCCAGCAGCCCCCCAGGGACGGCGTTAAACATTCAGTACTTC. Its translation: CASSPPGTALNIQYF. V usage is TRBV14 and J usage is TRBJ2-4; D possibly matches TRBD1 or TRBD2 (5 bases each). V was shortened by 4 bases and J by 6 bases, with 16 bases between the two germline ends. CDR1 is SGHDN, CDR2 FVKESK, per germline. The CDR3 is 15 amino acids.

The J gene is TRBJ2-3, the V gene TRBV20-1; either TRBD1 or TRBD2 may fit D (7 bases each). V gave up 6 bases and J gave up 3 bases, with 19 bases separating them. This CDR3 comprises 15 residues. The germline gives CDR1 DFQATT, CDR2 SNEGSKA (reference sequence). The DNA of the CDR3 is TGCAGTGCACCCCCAGGGGGGGCAATGACAGATACGCAGTATTTT. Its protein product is CSAPPGGAMTDTQYF.

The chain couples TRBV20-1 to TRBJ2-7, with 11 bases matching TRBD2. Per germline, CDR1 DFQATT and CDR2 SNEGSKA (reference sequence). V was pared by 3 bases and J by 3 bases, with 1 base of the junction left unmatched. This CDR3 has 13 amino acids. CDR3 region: CSARTSGVYEQYF. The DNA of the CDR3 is TGCAGTGCTAGGACTAGCGGGGTCTACGAGCAGTACTTC.

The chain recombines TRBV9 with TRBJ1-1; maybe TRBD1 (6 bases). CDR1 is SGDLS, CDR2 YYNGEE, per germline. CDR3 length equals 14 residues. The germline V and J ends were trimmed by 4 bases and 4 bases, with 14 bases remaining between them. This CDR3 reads CASSRYRVSTEAFF. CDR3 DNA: TGTGCCAGCAGCAGATACAGGGTCTCCACTGAAGCTTTCTTT.

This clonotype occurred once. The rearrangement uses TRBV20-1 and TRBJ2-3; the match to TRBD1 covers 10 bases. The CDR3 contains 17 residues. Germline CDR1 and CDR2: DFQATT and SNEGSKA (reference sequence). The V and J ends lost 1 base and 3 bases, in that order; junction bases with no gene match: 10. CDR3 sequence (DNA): TGCAGTGCTAGAGGGGGGAAGGGACAGGGGAGGACAGATACGCAGTATTTT. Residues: CSARGGKGQGRTDTQYF.

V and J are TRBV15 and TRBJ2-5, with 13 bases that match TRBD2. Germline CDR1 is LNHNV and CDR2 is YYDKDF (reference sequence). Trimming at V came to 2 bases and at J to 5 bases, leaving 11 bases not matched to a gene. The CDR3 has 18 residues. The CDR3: CATSRNMGLAGNGETQYF. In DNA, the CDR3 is TGTGCCACCAGCAGAAATATGGGACTAGCGGGGAATGGGGAGACCCAGTACTTC.

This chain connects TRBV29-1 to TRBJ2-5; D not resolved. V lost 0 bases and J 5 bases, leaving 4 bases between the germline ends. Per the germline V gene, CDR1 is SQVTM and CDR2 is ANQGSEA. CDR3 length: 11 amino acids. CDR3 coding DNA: TGCAGCGTTGAAGATTGGGAGACCCAGTACTTC. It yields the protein CSVEDWETQYF.

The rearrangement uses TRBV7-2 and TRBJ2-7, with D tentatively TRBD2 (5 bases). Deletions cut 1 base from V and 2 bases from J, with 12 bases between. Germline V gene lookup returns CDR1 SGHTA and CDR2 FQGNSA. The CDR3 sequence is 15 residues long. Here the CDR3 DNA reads TGTGCCAGCAGCTTAGTAGCGCTAGCAGCCTACGAGCAGTACTTC. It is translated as CASSLVALAAYEQYF.

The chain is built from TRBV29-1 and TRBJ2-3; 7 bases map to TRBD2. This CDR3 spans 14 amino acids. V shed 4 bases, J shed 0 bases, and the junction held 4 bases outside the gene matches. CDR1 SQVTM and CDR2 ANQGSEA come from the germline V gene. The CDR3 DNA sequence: TGCAGCGTTGTGCGGGGGATAAGCACAGATACGCAGTATTTT. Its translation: CSVVRGISTDTQYF.

The CDR3 nucleotides read TGCAGCGTTGGAGGGGCTAGCGGGGGGGCCCGCGAGACCCAGTACTTC. Its translation is CSVGGASGGARETQYF. V is TRBV29-1 and J is TRBJ2-5, with 12 positions matching TRBD2. Germline CDR1 is SQVTM and CDR2 is ANQGSEA. After removal of 4 bases from V and 5 bases from J, the junction contained 11 bases not matched to a gene. The CDR3 totals 16 residues.

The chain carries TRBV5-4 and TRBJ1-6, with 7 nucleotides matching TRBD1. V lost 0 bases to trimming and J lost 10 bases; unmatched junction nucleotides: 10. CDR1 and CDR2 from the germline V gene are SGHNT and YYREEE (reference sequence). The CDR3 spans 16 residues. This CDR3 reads CASSLESRTGSSPLHF. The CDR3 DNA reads TGTGCCAGCAGCTTGGAAAGTCGGACAGGCTCGTCACCCCTCCACTTT.

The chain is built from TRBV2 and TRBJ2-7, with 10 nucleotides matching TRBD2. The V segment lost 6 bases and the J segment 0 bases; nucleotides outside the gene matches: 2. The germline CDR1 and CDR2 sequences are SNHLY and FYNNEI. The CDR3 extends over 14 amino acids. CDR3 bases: TGTGCCAGCAGAGCGGGGGGGAACTCCTACGAGCAGTACTTC. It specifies CASRAGGNSYEQYF.

CDR3 nucleotides: TGTGCCAGCAGATATTCGAACACCGGGGAGCTGTTTTTT. This sequence encodes CASRYSNTGELFF. The genes are TRBV2 and TRBJ2-2; D gene uncertain. Germline lookup yields CDR1 SNHLY and CDR2 FYNNEI. The CDR3 spans 13 residues. V lost 6 bases to trimming and J lost 0 bases, with 5 bases between them.